The next 27 T cell receptor beta chains were all read from a single sample in a study of identical twins. TCRdb re-called the 5' RACE reads through MiXCR, storing one row per CDR3 protein. The sample includes some 900,000 distinct CDR3 sequences, about 12% seen only once; the top ten take roughly 1.6%. This sample was also put to use in a study of yellow fever vaccine responses in identical twins.

Sample: PBMCs. These receptors were taken from a woman aged 18-29 years in good health.

This clonotype was detected a few times. V and J are TRBV5-1 and TRBJ2-3; 8 bases are shared with TRBD2. Looked up from germline, CDR1 is SGHRS and CDR2 is YFSETQ. The CDR3 runs to 16 residues. J gave up 0 bases and V 4 bases, and 7 bases lay outside the gene matches. DNA for the CDR3: TGCGCCAGCAGCGAGGCTAGCGGGCCGAGCACAGATACGCAGTATTTT. As protein: CASSEASGPSTDTQYF.

This clonotype was counted at least ten times. The rearrangement joins TRBV5-1 to TRBJ1-1; 7 bases fit TRBD1. The CDR3 sequence is 15 residues long. Germline V CDR1 and CDR2: SGHRS, YFSETQ. The V gene end was trimmed by 4 bases and the J gene end by 0 bases; junction bases not matched to a gene: 6. CDR3 in amino acids: CASSRRTGLNTEAFF. DNA of the CDR3: TGCGCCAGCAGCAGACGGACAGGTCTGAACACTGAAGCTTTCTTT.

The chain carries TRBV3-1 and TRBJ1-1, with TRBD1 matching 9 bases. Per the germline V gene, CDR1 is LGHDT and CDR2 is YNNKEL (reference sequence). This CDR3 is built from 14 residues. The V segment lost 6 bases and the J segment 7 bases; nucleotides outside the gene matches: 9. The CDR3 DNA follows: TGTGCCAGCAGTCGTGCCGGGACAGGGATTGAAGCTTTCTTT. This gives the protein CASSRAGTGIEAFF.

This clonotype was observed at least ten times. The chain carries TRBV5-1 and TRBJ2-5; weak D call: TRBD2 (6 bases). Deletions cut 3 bases from V and 3 bases from J, with 9 bases between. This CDR3 spans 13 amino acids. Germline loops: CDR1 SGHRS, CDR2 YFSETQ. The CDR3 reads CASSWDFEETQYF. In DNA, the CDR3 is TGCGCCAGCAGCTGGGACTTCGAAGAGACCCAGTACTTC.

This sequence joins TRBV5-1 and TRBJ2-1, with 11 bases matching TRBD2. Germline CDR1 SGHRS, CDR2 YFSETQ. This CDR3 is 15 amino acids long. The V and J ends lost 4 bases and 5 bases, in that order; junction bases with no gene match: 5. CDR3 DNA: TGCGCCAGCAGCCTTAGCGGGAGGGATAACAATGAGCAGTTCTTC. As protein: CASSLSGRDNNEQFF.

This clonotype came up a few times. The V gene is TRBV7-2, the J gene TRBJ2-7; TRBD2 matches 7 bases. CDR3 length: 15 residues. V trimming: 1 base; J trimming: 2 bases; junction bases outside the gene matches: 5. Germline V gene data show CDR1 as SGHTA and CDR2 as FQGNSA. In nucleotides, the CDR3 is TGTGCCAGCAGCTTAGGGAGGACTAGTCCCTACGAGCAGTACTTC. Its protein is CASSLGRTSPYEQYF.

Only a few counts were recorded for this clonotype. The genes are TRBV19 and TRBJ2-3; TRBD1 agrees at 8 bases. This CDR3 has 17 residues. The junction had 12 bases not matched to a gene; V was cut back by 5 bases and J by 2 bases. Germline V gene sequence: CDR1 LNHDA, CDR2 SQIVND (reference sequence). CDR3 nucleotide sequence: TGTGCCAGTAGTTCAACAAGGACAGGGACCTTCACAGATACGCAGTATTTT. Translation gives CASSSTRTGTFTDTQYF.

This rearrangement joins TRBV7-6 to TRBJ2-1; 8 bases fit TRBD2. This CDR3 is built from 16 residues. Losses at the gene ends were 0 bases for V and 7 bases for J; bases not matched to a gene: 8. The germline CDR1 and CDR2 sequences are SGHVS and FNYEAQ. The chain's CDR3 is CASSLAPREGLNEQFF. The CDR3 nucleotides are TGTGCCAGCAGCTTAGCCCCTCGGGAGGGACTAAATGAGCAGTTCTTC.

A few counts support this clonotype. The chain has TRBV20-1 and TRBJ2-5, with D perhaps TRBD2 (6 bases). Per germline, CDR1 DFQATT and CDR2 SNEGSKA (reference sequence). This CDR3 has 15 amino acids. Trimming took off 1 base at V and 2 bases at J, with 14 bases between the two ends. CDR3 in DNA: TGCAGTGCTAGAGGAATCCGGGAGCCACAAGAGACCCAGTACTTC. Its translation: CSARGIREPQETQYF.

V is TRBV20-1 and J is TRBJ1-4; 7 bases are shared with TRBD1. The V and J ends lost 6 bases and 0 bases, in that order; junction bases with no gene match: 16. CDR1 and CDR2 (germline): DFQATT, SNEGSKA (reference sequence). The CDR3 has 18 amino acids. This CDR3 is CSAKPGQDKAPTNEKLFF. CDR3 sequence (DNA): TGCAGTGCAAAGCCCGGACAGGATAAAGCCCCAACTAATGAAAAACTGTTTTTT.

The chain is built from TRBV7-3 and TRBJ2-1, with 8 bases matching TRBD2. Trimming cost V 3 bases and J 2 bases; bases outside gene matches: 6. The CDR3 runs 16 residues. From germline, CDR1 is SGHTA and CDR2 FQGTGA. In DNA, the CDR3 is TGTGCCAGCAGCTTCGCCTTAGCGGGGACCTACAATGAGCAGTTCTTC. The encoded protein is CASSFALAGTYNEQFF.

The chain has TRBV28 and TRBJ2-1; TRBD1 aligns across 10 bases. This CDR3 region has 17 residues. V was pared by 6 bases and J by 4 bases, with 12 bases of the junction left unmatched. CDR1 is MDHEN and CDR2 is SYDVKM in the germline V gene. In DNA form, the CDR3 reads TGTGCCAGCAGCACCTATTCGACAGGGGGCAAGTACAATGAGCAGTTCTTC. Protein sequence: CASSTYSTGGKYNEQFF.

V gene TRBV28 combines with J gene TRBJ1-4, with no clear D. Deletions cut 6 bases from V and 4 bases from J, with 12 bases between. CDR1 and CDR2 (germline): MDHEN, SYDVKM. The CDR3 contains 14 residues. The CDR3 DNA reads as TGTGCCAGCAGGCCGCGGGGAAGTAATGAAAAACTGTTTTTT. This translates into CASRPRGSNEKLFF.

The genes are TRBV6-5 and TRBJ2-7; 9 bases line up with TRBD1. This CDR3 has 14 residues. J lost 6 bases, V lost 4 bases, and 7 bases had no gene match. The germline CDR1 and CDR2 sequences are MNHEY and SVGAGI. CDR3 sequence reads: CASSLQGAVSEQYV. The CDR3 DNA reads TGTGCCAGCAGTTTACAGGGGGCAGTCTCCGAGCAGTACGTC.

This clonotype turned up a few times. The chain links TRBV2 to TRBJ2-1; 12 positions agree with TRBD2. Germline CDR1 and CDR2: SNHLY and FYNNEI. The CDR3 has 16 amino acids. The junction had 13 bases not matched to a gene; V was cut back by 6 bases and J by 10 bases. In nucleotides, the CDR3 is TGTGCCAGCAGCTCCCGGACTAGCGGGATGGGCGGGGAGCAGTTCTTC. This translates into CASSSRTSGMGGEQFF.

This clonotype came up a few times. The rearrangement joins TRBV2 to TRBJ1-5; D ambiguous. The CDR3 runs 15 residues. The V gene's germline CDR1 is SNHLY and CDR2 FYNNEI. Trimming shortened V by 3 bases and J by 0 bases, and 9 bases separated the two germline ends. The CDR3 loop reads CASSDENYSNQPQHF. CDR3 bases: TGTGCCAGCAGTGACGAGAACTATAGCAATCAGCCCCAGCATTTT.

There are a few counts of this clonotype. The CDR3 here is CSASIGSDYGYTF. CDR3 sequence (DNA): TGCAGTGCTAGTATTGGCAGTGACTATGGCTACACCTTC. This chain links TRBV20-1 with TRBJ1-2, with D unclear. Trimming pared 3 bases from V and 3 bases from J, leaving 11 bases between. Germline assignment: CDR1 DFQATT and CDR2 SNEGSKA (reference sequence). The CDR3 covers 13 residues.

This clonotype turned up a few times. The chain joins TRBV20-1 to TRBJ2-3; no firm D call. There are 16 residues in the CDR3. The V end lost 0 bases, the J end lost 2 bases, and 15 bases lay between the germline ends. Germline CDR1 and CDR2: DFQATT and SNEGSKA (reference sequence). DNA of the CDR3: TGCAGTGCTAGAGATTTAGAAGAGGCAATCACAGATACGCAGTATTTT. It yields the protein CSARDLEEAITDTQYF.

Only a few counts were recorded for this clonotype. The chain is built from TRBV12-5 and TRBJ2-6, with D unresolved. Germline-derived CDR1 and CDR2 are LGHNT and FRNRAP. The ends were cut back, 3 bases at V and 0 bases at J, with 12 bases in the middle. The CDR3 is 17 residues long. CDR3 protein: CASGFSTYSSGANVLTF. CDR3 DNA sequence: TGTGCTAGTGGTTTCTCGACTTATAGCTCTGGGGCCAACGTCCTGACTTTC.

This clonotype was counted only a few times. This chain connects TRBV5-1 to TRBJ2-1, with TRBD2 identical over 8 bases. The ends lost 7 bases at V and 4 bases at J; junction bases unmatched: 7. Germline lookup yields CDR1 SGHRS and CDR2 YFSETQ. The length of the CDR3 is 14 residues. CDR3 sequence (DNA): TGCGCCAGCGGATACGGGGGGGCGTACAATGAGCAGTTCTTC. Amino acid sequence: CASGYGGAYNEQFF.

The chain employs TRBV12-3 or TRBV12-4 and TRBJ1-2; TRBD1 matches at 10 bases. V was clipped by 5 bases and J by 5 bases; unmatched bases: 5. The CDR3 contains 14 residues. The CDR3, as DNA: TGTGCCAGCAGTCCAGGGACAGGGGAGTATGGCTACACCTTC. It yields the protein CASSPGTGEYGYTF.

The chain carries TRBV10-2 and TRBJ1-2, with D unclear. The CDR3 runs to 13 residues. CDR1 WSHSY and CDR2 SAAADI come from the germline V gene. Trimming cost V 1 base and J 7 bases, with 10 bases left between them. The CDR3 protein is CASSELLSGGYTF. The CDR3 region has the DNA TGCGCCAGCAGTGAGTTACTGAGTGGTGGCTACACCTTC.

This clonotype was seen just once. The chain joins TRBV3-1 to TRBJ2-7; D may be TRBD2 (6 bases). Germline V gene sequence: CDR1 LGHDT, CDR2 YNNKEL (reference sequence). Trimming pared 7 bases from V and 5 bases from J, leaving 27 bases between. There are 17 residues in the CDR3. The CDR3 DNA is TGTGCCAGCACCCAGTCGGGATCGGGAGCGGGTCTCGACGAGCAGTACTTC. Residues: CASTQSGSGAGLDEQYF.

The chain joins TRBV20-1 to TRBJ2-1; TRBD2 aligns across 7 bases. The CDR3 length is 14 residues. V was clipped by 6 bases and J by 4 bases; unmatched bases: 9. Looked up from germline, CDR1 is DFQATT and CDR2 is SNEGSKA (reference sequence). The CDR3: CSALIAGDYNEQFF. The CDR3 bases are TGCAGTGCGCTAATAGCGGGTGATTACAATGAGCAGTTCTTC.

This clonotype was detected ten times or more. The CDR3 here is CSVEAPRGGTRSHEQYF. The CDR3 coding sequence is TGCAGCGTTGAAGCTCCACGGGGAGGGACTAGATCTCACGAGCAGTACTTC. This chain uses TRBV29-1 with TRBJ2-7; 8 positions agree with TRBD2. The ends lost 1 base at V and 5 bases at J; junction bases unmatched: 16. This CDR3 region has 17 residues. Germline CDR1 reads SQVTM; CDR2 reads ANQGSEA.

In its sample, this clonotype was seen a few times. This chain joins TRBV12-3 or TRBV12-4 and TRBJ1-5; D uncertain. The V end lost 5 bases, the J end lost 1 base, and 12 bases lay between the germline ends. This CDR3 is 15 amino acids long. Here the CDR3 DNA reads TGTGCCAGCAGTACTACGACACGGAGCAATCAGCCCCAGCATTTT. This codes for CASSTTTRSNQPQHF.

This clonotype was seen only a few times. The chain is built from TRBV3-1 and TRBJ1-2, with 7 bases aligning to TRBD1. Germline loops: CDR1 LGHDT, CDR2 YNNKEL (reference sequence). This CDR3 has 16 amino acids. V trimming: 4 bases; J trimming: 3 bases; junction bases outside the gene matches: 11. The CDR3 loop is CASSRGTATSHYGYTF. In DNA, the CDR3 is TGTGCCAGCAGCCGGGGGACAGCCACAAGCCACTATGGCTACACCTTC.